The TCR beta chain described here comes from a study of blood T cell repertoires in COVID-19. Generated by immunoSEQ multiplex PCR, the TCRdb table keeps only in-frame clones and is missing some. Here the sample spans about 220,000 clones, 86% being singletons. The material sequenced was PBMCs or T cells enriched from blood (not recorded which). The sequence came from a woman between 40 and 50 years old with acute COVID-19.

CDR3: CSVEVHRVASYNEQFF. CDR3 coding DNA: TGCAGCGTTGAGGTCCACAGGGTGGCCTCCTACAATGAGCAGTTCTTC. The chain employs TRBV29-1 and TRBJ2-1; maybe TRBD1 (6 bases). CDR1 is SQVTM, CDR2 ANQGSEA, per germline. The V end lost 3 bases, the J end lost 0 bases, and 15 bases lay between the germline ends. This CDR3 comprises 16 residues.